Listed below are T cell receptor beta chains from one sample, sequenced in a study of CD8 T cells in ankylosing spondylitis. TCRdb recomputed calls from the 5' RACE reads with MiXCR, one row per CDR3 protein. Here the sample spans 350,000 or so distinct CDR3 sequences, 8% being singletons. Source material: blood, either unsorted or a sorted T cell fraction (not recorded which). The receptor set was obtained from a male donor with ankylosing spondylitis. Both conserved end residues are part of each CDR3. The D gene is left open where the match is weak. Only part of the rows carry a size: once, few, many, or a class if the clone is expanded.

clone_size	d_call	cdr3_length	j_call	v_call	cdr3_aa	cdr3_nt
few	-	14	TRBJ1-1	TRBV6-1	CASSRNRANTEAFF	TGTGCCAGCAGTCGGAACAGGGCGAACACTGAAGCTTTCTTT
many	-	15	TRBJ2-1	TRBV15	CATSRDERVDNEQFF	TGTGCCACCAGCAGAGATGAGAGGGTCGACAATGAGCAGTTCTTC
-	TRBD2	16	TRBJ2-3	TRBV3-1	CASNRRGLAGTDTQYF	TGTGCCAGCAACAGACGTGGACTAGCGGGAACAGATACGCAGTATTTT
many	TRBD2	14	TRBJ2-2	TRBV29-1	CSVEAGTSGGSVFF	TGCAGCGTTGAAGCCGGGACTAGCGGAGGATCTGTGTTTTTT
-	TRBD1	15	TRBJ1-4	TRBV15	CATRATGTGVEKLFF	TGTGCCACCAGAGCCACCGGGACAGGGGTGGAAAAACTGTTTTTT
few	TRBD1	17	TRBJ1-5	TRBV2	CASSPGQGINSNQPQHF	TGTGCCAGCAGTCCGGGACAGGGAATTAATAGCAATCAGCCCCAGCATTTT
-	TRBD2	14	TRBJ2-3	TRBV12-3/TRBV12-4	CASLGTSGPYTQYF	TGTGCCAGCCTCGGGACTAGCGGCCCGTATACGCAGTATTTT
few	-	16	TRBJ2-5	TRBV4-1	CASSQIRGGDQETQYF	TGCGCCAGCAGCCAAATCAGGGGCGGCGATCAAGAGACCCAGTACTTC
-	-	15	TRBJ2-1	TRBV12-3/TRBV12-4	CASSSTLRSYNEQFF	TGTGCCAGCAGTTCGACTCTCCGCTCCTACAATGAGCAGTTCTTC
few	TRBD1	14	TRBJ1-2	TRBV6-5	CASSYSRGGKGYTF	TGTGCCAGCAGTTACTCGAGAGGGGGCAAGGGCTACACCTTC
-	-	14	TRBJ1-5	TRBV28	CASSNGYSNQPQHF	TGTGCCAGCAGTAACGGGTATAGCAATCAGCCCCAGCATTTT
-	TRBD2	14	TRBJ2-2	TRBV7-2	CASSLGGRPGELFF	TGTGCCAGCAGCTTAGGCGGGAGGCCCGGGGAGCTGTTTTTT
-	-	15	TRBJ1-1	TRBV11-3	CASSPSGGLNTEAFF	TGTGCCAGCAGCCCAAGCGGGGGCCTGAACACTGAAGCTTTCTTT
-	-	14	TRBJ2-7	TRBV7-9	CASSVPGRTPEQYF	TGTGCCAGCAGCGTGCCGGGACGGACACCAGAGCAGTACTTC